The 17 T cell receptor beta chains below all came from one sample that was sequenced in a study of T-cell memory formation after mild COVID-19. Each CDR3 protein is one row after TCRdb ran MiXCR on the 5' RACE reads. The table has approximately 300,000 distinct CDR3 sequences, roughly 21% seen once. Sequencing was carried out using PBMCs or a T cell subset sorted from them (not recorded which). The receptors here all came from a man aged 18 to 29 who had mild COVID-19 (a few samples of this study predate the infection). Cell type and time point are not known.

This clonotype was found a few times. This chain connects TRBV28 to TRBJ2-7; 7 bases are shared with TRBD2. Unmatched junction bases numbered 12, after V lost 5 bases and J lost 5 bases. The CDR3 loop spans 15 amino acids. Germline lookup yields CDR1 MDHEN and CDR2 SYDVKM. CDR3 sequence (DNA): TGTGCCAGCAGTCCCTCCTGGGGGGGGAAGAACGAGCAGTACTTC. This encodes CASSPSWGGKNEQYF.

Many counts were recorded for this clonotype. The CDR3 region has the DNA TGTGCCAGCAGCTTAAGGCCCCGGGAGACCCAGTACTTC. Protein sequence: CASSLRPRETQYF. V and J are TRBV7-9 and TRBJ2-5; no clear D gene. The V end was cut by 2 bases, the J end by 5 bases, with 9 bases between. The germline V gene has CDR1 SEHNR and CDR2 FQNEAQ (reference sequence). The CDR3 is 13 residues long.

This chain links TRBV12-3 or TRBV12-4 with TRBJ2-7; 8 positions match TRBD1. Trimming cost V 7 bases and J 3 bases; bases outside gene matches: 8. The length of the CDR3 is 14 residues. CDR3 coding DNA: TGTGCCAGCACCCCGGACAGGGTAAACTACGAGCAGTACTTC. Translated, it gives CASTPDRVNYEQYF.

Here the CDR3 reads CASGSVDTQYF. In nucleotides, the CDR3 is TGTGCCAGCGGGTCAGTCGATACGCAGTATTTT. The chain links TRBV6-1 to TRBJ2-3, with D uncertain. V shed 8 bases and J shed 6 bases, with 9 bases lying between them. CDR1 is MNHNS and CDR2 is SASEGT in the germline V gene. CDR3 length: 11 residues.

J is TRBJ1-6 and V is TRBV12-3 or TRBV12-4, with 7 positions matching TRBD1. This CDR3 region has 15 residues. The trim removed 4 bases at V and 7 bases at J, leaving 7 bases unmatched. The DNA for the CDR3 is TGTGCCAGCAGTTCCAGGGGGTCGAGGAATTCACCCCTCCACTTT. Translating gives CASSSRGSRNSPLHF.

CDR3 sequence: CASWPRRRGVTDTQYF. The CDR3 bases are TGTGCCAGCTGGCCCCGGAGGCGGGGGGTTACAGATACGCAGTATTTT. This chain connects TRBV27 to TRBJ2-3, with TRBD2 identical over 8 bases. Germline V gene sequence: CDR1 MNHEY, CDR2 SMNVEV (reference sequence). CDR3 length equals 16 residues. V gave up 8 bases and J gave up 3 bases; unmatched junction bases: 13.

This clonotype was seen a few times. V and J are TRBV4-3 and TRBJ1-1; D perhaps matches TRBD1 (5 bases). Trimming cost V 1 base and J 3 bases, with 12 bases left between them. The V gene's germline CDR1 is LGHNA and CDR2 YSLEER. The CDR3 has 15 amino acids. The CDR3 here is CASSQAQGGYTEAFF. The CDR3 DNA follows: TGCGCCAGCAGCCAAGCCCAGGGCGGTTACACTGAAGCTTTCTTT.

This clonotype turned up a few times. The V and J genes are TRBV5-1 and TRBJ1-4, with 7 bases matching TRBD1. Germline CDR1 is SGHRS and CDR2 is YFSETQ. After removal of 0 bases from V and 8 bases from J, the junction contained 4 bases not matched to a gene. This CDR3 has 14 residues. The DNA for the CDR3 is TGCGCCAGCAGCTTGGAACAGGGGTACGAAAAACTGTTTTTT. Residues: CASSLEQGYEKLFF.

There are a few counts of this clonotype. This chain joins TRBV7-2 and TRBJ1-5; D is uncertain. The V gene's germline CDR1 is SGHTA and CDR2 FQGNSA. The V end was cut by 1 base, the J end by 0 bases, with 4 bases between. The CDR3 loop spans 14 amino acids. The CDR3 is CASSLVSSNQPQHF. In DNA, the CDR3 is TGTGCCAGCAGCTTAGTCAGTAGCAATCAGCCCCAGCATTTT.

This clonotype was picked up a small number of times. The V and J genes are TRBV12-3 or TRBV12-4 and TRBJ1-2; D not resolved. The ends were cut back, 4 bases at V and 4 bases at J, with 10 bases in the middle. This CDR3 is built from 13 residues. CDR3 nucleotide sequence: TGTGCCAGCAGTTCGCTTCAGTCCTATGGCTACACCTTC. Residues: CASSSLQSYGYTF.

The CDR3 here is CASSFPWLAGGPGTGELFF. The CDR3 DNA sequence: TGTGCCAGCAGCTTCCCCTGGCTAGCGGGGGGGCCGGGCACCGGGGAGCTGTTTTTT. The chain joins TRBV7-9 to TRBJ2-2; 12 positions match TRBD2. Trimming at V came to 3 bases and at J to 4 bases, leaving 12 bases not matched to a gene. The CDR3 consists of 19 residues. CDR1 and CDR2 (germline): SEHNR, FQNEAQ (reference sequence).

Only a few counts were recorded for this clonotype. The genes are TRBV3-1 and TRBJ2-7; unclear D gene. The CDR3 has 13 residues. V shed 1 base and J shed 2 bases, with 6 bases lying between them. In germline, CDR1 is LGHDT, CDR2 YNNKEL (reference sequence). DNA of the CDR3: TGTGCCAGCAGCCAAGCCGGAGCCTACGAGCAGTACGTC. It encodes CASSQAGAYEQYV.

There are many counts of this clonotype. This sequence joins TRBV7-2 and TRBJ1-1; 7 bases map to TRBD1. Trimming removed 3 bases from V and 10 bases from J; junction bases left unmatched: 14. Per the germline V gene, CDR1 is SGHTA and CDR2 is FQGNSA. The CDR3 runs 15 residues. CDR3: CASSFYGQEHPGAFF. Here the CDR3 DNA reads TGTGCCAGCAGCTTTTACGGACAGGAGCATCCCGGAGCTTTCTTT.

This clonotype came up a few times. The chain joins TRBV4-3 to TRBJ1-2, with D possibly being TRBD1 (5 bases). The germline CDR1 and CDR2 sequences are LGHNA and YSLEER. The ends were cut back, 5 bases at V and 8 bases at J, with 15 bases in the middle. This CDR3 spans 13 amino acids. Here the CDR3 DNA reads TGCGCCAGCAGCTGGAACCAGGGTCGCGGCTACACCTTC. It translates to CASSWNQGRGYTF.

CDR3 region: CASSEGTNYGYTF. The CDR3 coding sequence is TGTGCCAGCAGTGAAGGGACTAACTATGGCTACACCTTC. The chain has TRBV6-1 and TRBJ1-2; D is uncertain. CDR1 and CDR2 (germline): MNHNS, SASEGT. V was shortened by 1 base and J by 0 bases, with 3 bases between the two germline ends. This CDR3 contains 13 residues.

This clonotype was found a few times. This chain's CDR3 is CASSYRGGADGANVLTF. CDR3 bases: TGCGCCAGCAGCTACCGGGGGGGGGCTGATGGGGCCAACGTCCTGACTTTC. This chain links TRBV5-1 with TRBJ2-6; 8 bases are shared with TRBD2. Trimming removed 3 bases from V and 3 bases from J; junction bases left unmatched: 8. From germline, CDR1 is SGHRS and CDR2 YFSETQ. The CDR3 contains 17 residues.

This clonotype was observed a handful of times. The genes are TRBV2 and TRBJ2-1, with TRBD2 matching over 14 bases. V lost 6 bases, J lost 5 bases, and 9 bases stayed unmatched. This CDR3 contains 17 residues. Germline V CDR1 and CDR2: SNHLY, FYNNEI. CDR3 amino acids: CASSLRLAGGRDNEQFF. The CDR3 bases are TGTGCCAGCAGCCTCCGACTAGCGGGGGGGAGGGACAATGAGCAGTTCTTC.